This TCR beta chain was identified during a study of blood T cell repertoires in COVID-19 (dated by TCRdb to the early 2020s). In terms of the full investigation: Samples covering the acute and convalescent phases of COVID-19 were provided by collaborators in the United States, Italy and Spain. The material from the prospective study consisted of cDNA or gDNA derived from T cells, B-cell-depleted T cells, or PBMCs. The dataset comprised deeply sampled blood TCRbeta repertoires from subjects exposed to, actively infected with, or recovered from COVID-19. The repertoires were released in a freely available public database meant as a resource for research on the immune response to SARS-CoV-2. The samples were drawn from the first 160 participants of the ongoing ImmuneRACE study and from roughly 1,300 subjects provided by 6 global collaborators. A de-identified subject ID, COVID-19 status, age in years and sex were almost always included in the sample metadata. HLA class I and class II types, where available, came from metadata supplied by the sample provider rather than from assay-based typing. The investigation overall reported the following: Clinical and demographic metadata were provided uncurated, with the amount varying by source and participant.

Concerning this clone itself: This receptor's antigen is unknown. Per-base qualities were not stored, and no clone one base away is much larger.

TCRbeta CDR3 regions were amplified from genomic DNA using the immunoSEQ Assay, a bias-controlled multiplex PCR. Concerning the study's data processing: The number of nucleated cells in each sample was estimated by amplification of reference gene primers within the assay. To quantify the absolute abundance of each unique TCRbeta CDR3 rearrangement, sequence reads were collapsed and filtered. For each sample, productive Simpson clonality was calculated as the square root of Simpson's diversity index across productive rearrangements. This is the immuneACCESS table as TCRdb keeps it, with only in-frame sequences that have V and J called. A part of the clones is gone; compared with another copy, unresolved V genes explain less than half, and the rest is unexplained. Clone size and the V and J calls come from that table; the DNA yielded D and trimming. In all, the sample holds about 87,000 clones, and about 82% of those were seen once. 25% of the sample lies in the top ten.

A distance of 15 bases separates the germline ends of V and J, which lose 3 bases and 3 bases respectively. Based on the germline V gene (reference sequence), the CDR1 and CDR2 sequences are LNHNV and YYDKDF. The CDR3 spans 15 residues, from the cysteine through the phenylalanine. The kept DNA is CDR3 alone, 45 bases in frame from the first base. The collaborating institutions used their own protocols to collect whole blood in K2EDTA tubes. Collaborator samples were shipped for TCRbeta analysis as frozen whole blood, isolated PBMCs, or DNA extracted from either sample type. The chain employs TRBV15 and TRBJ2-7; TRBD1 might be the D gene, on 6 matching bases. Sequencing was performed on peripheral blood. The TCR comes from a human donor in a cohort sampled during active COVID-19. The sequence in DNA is TGTGCCACCAGCAGGGGGATCACAGGGAACTACGAGCAGTACTTC. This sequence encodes CATSRGITGNYEQYF.